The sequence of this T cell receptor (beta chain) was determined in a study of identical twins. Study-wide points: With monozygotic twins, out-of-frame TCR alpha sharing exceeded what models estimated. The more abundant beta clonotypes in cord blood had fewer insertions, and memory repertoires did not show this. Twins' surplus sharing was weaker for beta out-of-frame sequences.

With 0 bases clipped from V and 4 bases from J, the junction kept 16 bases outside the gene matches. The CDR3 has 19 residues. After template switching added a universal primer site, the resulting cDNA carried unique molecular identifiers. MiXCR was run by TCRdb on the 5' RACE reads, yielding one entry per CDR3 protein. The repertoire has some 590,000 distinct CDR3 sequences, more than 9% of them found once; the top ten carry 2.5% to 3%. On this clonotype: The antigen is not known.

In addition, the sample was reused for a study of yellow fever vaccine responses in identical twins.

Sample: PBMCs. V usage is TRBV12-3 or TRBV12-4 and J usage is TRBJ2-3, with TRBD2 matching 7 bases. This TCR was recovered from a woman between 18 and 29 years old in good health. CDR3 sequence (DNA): TGTGCCAGCAGTTTAGCGCAGAGCGGGGCGCGGCCCAAATCAGATACGCAGTATTTT. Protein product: CASSLAQSGARPKSDTQYF.